The 12 T cell receptor beta chains reported below all come from one sample, sequenced in a study of blood T cells in healthy people across ages. Together with a sample-barcoded 5' primer, a J-beta primer mix was included in a second PCR lasting about 6 to 12 cycles. TCRdb used MiXCR to reprocess the 5' RACE reads, holding one entry per CDR3 protein. Here the sample spans about 800,000 distinct CDR3 sequences, 20% to 25% being singletons. These data also featured in a second study, about T cells of mothers and their children.

What was sequenced was blood. Source of these receptors: a boy aged 5-17 years in good health.

V gene TRBV28 combines with J gene TRBJ2-7; D may be TRBD2 (7 bases). The germline CDR1 and CDR2 sequences are MDHEN and SYDVKM. With 8 bases removed from V and 4 bases from J, the gap between germline ends came to 15 bases. This CDR3 is built from 13 residues. The CDR3 sequence: CASRGAGRYEQYF. The CDR3 DNA follows: TGTGCCAGCCGGGGGGCGGGTCGATACGAGCAGTACTTC.

The table lists this clonotype with a few counts. The J gene is TRBJ2-7, the V gene TRBV6-2 or TRBV6-3, with 7 bases that match TRBD2. This CDR3 contains 15 residues. Germline assignment: CDR1 MNHEY and CDR2 SVGEGT. V was clipped by 8 bases and J by 6 bases; unmatched bases: 16. The CDR3: CASDQTAGRSSEQYF. CDR3 coding DNA: TGTGCCAGCGACCAGACAGCGGGGAGATCGAGCGAGCAGTACTTC.

A remark on this clonotype: Its ends do not fully match the called genes, so a read error is possible. The DNA of the CDR3 is TGTGCCAGCAGAAAGGGGGACCGCCTCGTCTCGTGCTTC. Translation gives CASRKGDRLVSCF. This chain joins TRBV6-6 and TRBJ2-1; TRBD1 is a possible D gene (6 bases). The CDR3 extends over 13 amino acids. Germline V CDR1 and CDR2: MNHNY, SVGAGI (reference sequence).

The J gene is TRBJ1-1, the V gene TRBV10-3; a weak D match, TRBD1 (6 bases). Germline V lookup: CDR1 ENHRY, CDR2 SYGVKD. The CDR3 extends over 11 amino acids. V shed 6 bases and J shed 8 bases, with 10 bases lying between them. The CDR3 protein is CAIRQGLEAFF. In DNA form, the CDR3 reads TGTGCCATCAGGCAGGGGTTAGAAGCTTTCTTT.

This clonotype has more than one count but fewer than ten. A junction end diverges from the germline sequence, so it may reflect a read error. This rearrangement joins TRBV3-1 to TRBJ2-6; perhaps TRBD2 as D (5 bases). This CDR3 region has 17 residues. The germline gives CDR1 LGHDT, CDR2 YNNKEL (reference sequence). The CDR3 here is CASSHPGFGSGANVLTF. CDR3 sequence (DNA): TGCGCCAGCAGCCATCCGGGGTTTGGCTCTGGGGCCAACGTCCTGACTTTC. Full variable domain (outside the CDR3, taken from reference TRBV3-1 and TRBJ2-6): DTAVSQTPKYLVTQMGNDKSIKCEQNLGHDTMYWYKQDSKKFLKIMFSYNNKELIINETVPNRFSPKSPDKAHLNLHINSLELGDSAVYFCASSHPGFGSGANVLTFGAGSRLTVL.

This chain connects TRBV7-9 to TRBJ1-4; no definite D call. Trimming cost V 4 bases and J 11 bases, with 20 bases left between them. There are 15 residues in the CDR3. Germline CDR1 SEHNR, CDR2 FQNEAQ (reference sequence). The CDR3 region has the DNA TGTGCCAGCAGCTCGACCGAGACTGGGCCTGGGAAACTGTTTTTT. Translation: CASSSTETGPGKLFF.

CDR3 amino acids: CASTPRQGDYNEQFF. DNA of the CDR3: TGTGCCAGCACTCCTCGACAGGGCGACTACAATGAGCAGTTCTTC. The chain couples TRBV18 to TRBJ2-1, with 7 bases lining up with TRBD1. In germline, CDR1 is KGHSH, CDR2 LQKENI. The CDR3 spans 15 residues. V lost 8 bases to trimming and J lost 3 bases; unmatched junction nucleotides: 10.

The J gene is TRBJ2-3, the V gene TRBV6-5, with D perhaps matching TRBD2 (5 bases). The V end was cut by 4 bases, the J end by 4 bases, with 6 bases between. From germline, CDR1 is MNHEY and CDR2 SVGAGI. The length of the CDR3 is 12 residues. The CDR3 DNA reads as TGTGCCAGCAGTTTGGACTCAGATACGCAGTATTTT. Translation gives CASSLDSDTQYF.

J is TRBJ2-5 and V is TRBV6-4; 10 bases fit TRBD2. The CDR3 is made up of 16 amino acids. The V gene end was trimmed by 4 bases and the J gene end by 5 bases; junction bases not matched to a gene: 10. In germline, CDR1 is MRHNA, CDR2 SNTAGT. CDR3 sequence (DNA): TGTGCCAGCAGTGCCTCAGCGGGAGGGCCCTTGGAGACCCAGTACTTC. Its protein product is CASSASAGGPLETQYF.

The chain carries TRBV12-3 or TRBV12-4 and TRBJ2-4; D call uncertain. Trimming left V 5 bases short and J 0 bases short, with 11 bases between. This CDR3 spans 15 amino acids. The CDR3 coding sequence is TGTGCCAGCAGTCTCTTATCTCTAGCCAAAAACATTCAGTACTTC. Translating gives CASSLLSLAKNIQYF.

The table lists this clonotype with a few counts. This chain uses TRBV6-6 with TRBJ1-6; D gene uncertain. Trimming took 0 bases from V and 5 from J, leaving 5 bases between them. The CDR3 runs to 14 residues. Germline loops: CDR1 MNHNY, CDR2 SVGAGI (reference sequence). CDR3 nucleotides: TGTGCCAGCAGTTACTCGGCAGATAATTCACCCCTCCACTTT. It translates to CASSYSADNSPLHF.

The V gene is TRBV29-1, the J gene TRBJ2-5; 9 bases are shared with TRBD1. CDR1 is SQVTM, CDR2 ANQGSEA, per germline. The V and J ends lost 3 bases and 2 bases, in that order; junction bases with no gene match: 10. This CDR3 spans 16 amino acids. CDR3 nucleotides: TGCAGCGTTGAGTTGGAGGGACAGGGTCCTCAAGAGACCCAGTACTTC. It yields the protein CSVELEGQGPQETQYF.